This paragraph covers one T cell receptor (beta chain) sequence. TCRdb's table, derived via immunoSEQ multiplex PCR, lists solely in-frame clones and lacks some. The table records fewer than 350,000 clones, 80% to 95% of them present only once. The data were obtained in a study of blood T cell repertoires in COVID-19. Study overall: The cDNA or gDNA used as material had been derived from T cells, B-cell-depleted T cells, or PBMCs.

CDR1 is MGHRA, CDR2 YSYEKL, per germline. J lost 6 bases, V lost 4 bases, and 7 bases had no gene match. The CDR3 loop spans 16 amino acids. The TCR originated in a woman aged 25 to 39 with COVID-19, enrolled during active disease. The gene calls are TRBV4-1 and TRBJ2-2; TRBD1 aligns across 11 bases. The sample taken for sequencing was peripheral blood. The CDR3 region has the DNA TGCGCCAGCAGCCCCTCGGGACAGGGGGGGGCCGGGGAGCTGTTTTTT. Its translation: CASSPSGQGGAGELFF.